Below are 29 T cell receptor beta chains sequenced from a single sample in a study of T cells expressing NK-cell markers. TCRdb reworked the 5' RACE reads into one entry per CDR3 protein, no DNA. Its clone listing holds about 150,000 distinct CDR3 sequences. The sequencing sample was made of blood T cells: a sorted CD56 or NKG2C T cell subset, CD4+ or CD8+ T cells, or bulk PBMC T cells (not recorded which). Receptor source: a woman aged 50 to 60 in good health.

The chain carries TRBV3-1 and TRBJ2-7; TCRdb's D gene call, TRBD2, goes unchecked for lack of DNA. Germline loops: CDR1 LGHDT, CDR2 YNNKEL (reference sequence). This CDR3 region has 14 residues. CDR3: CASSQDRLAYEQYF.

The genes are TRBV27 and TRBJ2-1; TCRdb lists TRBD2, though no DNA is available to test this call. The V gene's germline CDR1 is MNHEY and CDR2 SMNVEV (reference sequence). The CDR3 covers 16 residues. The CDR3 here is CASSSQIAASYNEQFF.

The rearrangement links TRBV7-8 to TRBJ2-7; TCRdb's assignment of TRBD1 cannot be checked, as there is no DNA. Looked up from germline, CDR1 is SGHVS and CDR2 is FQNEAQ. The CDR3 loop spans 16 amino acids. The CDR3 is CASSLGGTGDSYEQYF.

V usage is TRBV20-1 and J usage is TRBJ2-3. The CDR3 covers 13 residues. Germline lookup yields CDR1 DFQATT and CDR2 SNEGSKA (reference sequence). The CDR3 protein is CSARDLRTDTQYF.

V gene TRBV27 combines with J gene TRBJ2-5; checking the TCRdb D call of TRBD2 is not possible without DNA. Germline V gene lookup returns CDR1 MNHEY and CDR2 SMNVEV (reference sequence). The CDR3 covers 14 residues. CDR3 sequence reads: CASTPLGESETQYF.

The V and J genes are TRBV27 and TRBJ2-7; TCRdb designates TRBD1, a call that cannot be tested without DNA. The CDR3 runs 14 residues. The germline V gene has CDR1 MNHEY and CDR2 SMNVEV (reference sequence). The CDR3 loop reads CASSSQGLIHEQYF.

The chain's CDR3 is CASSTSSKFDEQFF. The rearrangement uses TRBV27 and TRBJ2-1; TCRdb returns TRBD2, unconfirmable since there is no DNA. CDR3 length equals 14 residues. The germline V gene has CDR1 MNHEY and CDR2 SMNVEV (reference sequence).

The chain joins TRBV2 to TRBJ2-5. This CDR3 region has 12 residues. Germline V gene sequence: CDR1 SNHLY, CDR2 FYNNEI. The chain's CDR3 is CASYGNQETQYF. The full variable domain, rest sourced from reference TRBV2 and TRBJ2-5, is EPEVTQTPSHQVTQMGQEVILRCVPISNHLYFYWYRQILGQKVEFLVSFYNNEISEKSEIFDDQFSVERPDGSNFTLKIRSTKLEDSAMYFCASYGNQETQYFGPGTRLLVL.

This chain links TRBV7-9 with TRBJ2-2; the D call from TCRdb, TRBD2, cannot be confirmed without DNA. There are 18 residues in the CDR3. Germline lookup yields CDR1 SEHNR and CDR2 FQNEAQ (reference sequence). The CDR3 sequence: CASSLGSTSGSRDGELFF.

The CDR3 spells CAWTRTGSTSTDTQYF. The chain has TRBV30 and TRBJ2-3. The germline CDR1 and CDR2 sequences are GTSNPN and SVGIG (reference sequence). The CDR3 runs to 16 residues.

The chain joins TRBV24-1 to TRBJ2-3; TCRdb selects TRBD1, and the lack of DNA leaves this call unchecked. CDR3 length: 15 amino acids. Per the germline V gene, CDR1 is KGHDR and CDR2 is SFDVKD. CDR3 in amino acids: CATSDLRTGADTQYF.

The chain is built from TRBV14 and TRBJ2-6; TCRdb's D call of TRBD1 is untestable without DNA. Germline V gene sequence: CDR1 SGHDN, CDR2 FVKESK. The length of the CDR3 is 16 residues. CDR3 region: CASRGTGVSGANVLTF. Filled out from reference TRBV14 and TRBJ2-6, the complete variable domain reads EAGVTQFPSHSVIEKGQTVTLRCDPISGHDNLYWYRRVMGKEIKFLLHFVKESKQDESGMPNNRFLAERTGGTYSTLKVQPAELEDSGVYFCASRGTGVSGANVLTFGAGSRLTVL.

J is TRBJ2-7 and V is TRBV20-1; TCRdb proposes TRBD2, but this gene call is untestable without DNA. CDR1 and CDR2 (germline): DFQATT, SNEGSKA (reference sequence). The CDR3 consists of 15 residues. This CDR3 is CSARESRPLDYEQYF.

V and J are TRBV7-6 and TRBJ2-5. The CDR3 consists of 14 residues. Germline assignment: CDR1 SGHVS and CDR2 FNYEAQ. CDR3 loop: CASSLRNDQETQYF.

The chain joins TRBV30 to TRBJ2-3; the TCRdb D gene call, TRBD1, has no DNA to confirm it. Per the germline V gene, CDR1 is GTSNPN and CDR2 is SVGIG (reference sequence). This CDR3 has 15 residues. This CDR3 reads CACVPREVSTDTQYF.

The chain employs TRBV12-3 or TRBV12-4 and TRBJ2-1; TCRdb's D gene call, TRBD2, goes unchecked for lack of DNA. The CDR3 spans 17 residues. CDR3 in amino acids: CASSRPGLAGGRNEQFF.

The chain links TRBV9 to TRBJ2-1. The CDR3 covers 14 residues. Germline V gives CDR1 SGDLS, CDR2 YYNGEE. The CDR3 loop is CASSVGQAVNEQFF. Combining the CDR3 with reference TRBV9 and TRBJ2-1 gives the whole variable domain DSGVTQTPKHLITATGQRVTLRCSPRSGDLSVYWYQQSLDQGLQFLIQYYNGEERAKGNILERFSAQQFPDLHSELNLSSLELGDSALYFCASSVGQAVNEQFFGPGTRLTVL.

J is TRBJ2-1 and V is TRBV20-1. The germline gives CDR1 DFQATT, CDR2 SNEGSKA (reference sequence). The CDR3 spans 11 residues. This chain's CDR3 is CSARDLTEQFF.

The chain has TRBV12-3 or TRBV12-4 and TRBJ2-2; TCRdb designates TRBD1, a call that cannot be tested without DNA. The CDR3 is made up of 14 amino acids. The chain's CDR3 is CASCTGSAPGELFF.

J is TRBJ2-7 and V is TRBV9; the D call from TCRdb, TRBD2, cannot be confirmed without DNA. The V gene's germline CDR1 is SGDLS and CDR2 YYNGEE. CDR3 size: 14 residues. The CDR3 is CASSADDRVDEQYF. Full variable domain (rest looked up from reference TRBV9 and TRBJ2-7): DSGVTQTPKHLITATGQRVTLRCSPRSGDLSVYWYQQSLDQGLQFLIQYYNGEERAKGNILERFSAQQFPDLHSELNLSSLELGDSALYFCASSADDRVDEQYFGPGTRLTVT.

The chain has TRBV11-2 and TRBJ2-1; the D call from TCRdb, TRBD1, cannot be confirmed without DNA. Germline V gene lookup returns CDR1 SGHAT and CDR2 FQNNGV. This CDR3 contains 15 residues. CDR3 protein: CASSAGSGAYNEQFF.

The chain recombines TRBV4-2 with TRBJ2-7; with no DNA, the TCRdb D assignment of TRBD2 cannot be verified. The V gene's germline CDR1 is LGHNA and CDR2 YNFKEQ. The CDR3 totals 18 residues. The CDR3 loop is CASSQDLLASGSRDEQYF.

The chain uses TRBV6-5 and TRBJ2-2; with no DNA, the TCRdb D assignment of TRBD1 cannot be verified. In germline, CDR1 is MNHEY, CDR2 SVGAGI. The CDR3 loop spans 17 amino acids. The CDR3 protein is CASSYSGGGSGTGELFF.

The chain uses TRBV11-2 and TRBJ2-7; TCRdb names TRBD2, which stays unverified in the absence of DNA. CDR1 is SGHAT and CDR2 is FQNNGV in the germline V gene. The CDR3 runs 15 residues. This CDR3 is CASSPTSGLSYEQYF.

The rearrangement joins TRBV5-6 to TRBJ2-2; TCRdb lists TRBD2, though no DNA is available to test this call. CDR1 and CDR2 (germline): SGHDT, YYEEEE. The CDR3 sequence is 16 residues long. Here the CDR3 reads CASSSSGRADTGELFF.

The chain links TRBV12-3 or TRBV12-4 to TRBJ1-1; as DNA is missing, the TRBD1 call by TCRdb cannot be tested. CDR3 size: 14 residues. CDR3 protein: CASSLGGAGTEAFF.

The genes are TRBV6-1 and TRBJ2-5; TCRdb selects TRBD1, and the lack of DNA leaves this call unchecked. This CDR3 has 13 amino acids. CDR1 MNHNS and CDR2 SASEGT come from the germline V gene. The CDR3 spells CASPGNVQETQYF.

This chain connects TRBV14 to TRBJ2-5; TCRdb proposes TRBD2, but this gene call is untestable without DNA. The CDR3 is 14 amino acids. CDR1 and CDR2 from the germline V gene are SGHDN and FVKESK. The CDR3 reads CASSQETSWETQYF.

The CDR3 is CASSTTGASSTDTQYF. This chain connects TRBV5-1 to TRBJ2-3; no DNA is available, so the TRBD1 call from TCRdb remains unchecked. CDR3 length: 16 residues. Germline assignment: CDR1 SGHRS and CDR2 YFSETQ.